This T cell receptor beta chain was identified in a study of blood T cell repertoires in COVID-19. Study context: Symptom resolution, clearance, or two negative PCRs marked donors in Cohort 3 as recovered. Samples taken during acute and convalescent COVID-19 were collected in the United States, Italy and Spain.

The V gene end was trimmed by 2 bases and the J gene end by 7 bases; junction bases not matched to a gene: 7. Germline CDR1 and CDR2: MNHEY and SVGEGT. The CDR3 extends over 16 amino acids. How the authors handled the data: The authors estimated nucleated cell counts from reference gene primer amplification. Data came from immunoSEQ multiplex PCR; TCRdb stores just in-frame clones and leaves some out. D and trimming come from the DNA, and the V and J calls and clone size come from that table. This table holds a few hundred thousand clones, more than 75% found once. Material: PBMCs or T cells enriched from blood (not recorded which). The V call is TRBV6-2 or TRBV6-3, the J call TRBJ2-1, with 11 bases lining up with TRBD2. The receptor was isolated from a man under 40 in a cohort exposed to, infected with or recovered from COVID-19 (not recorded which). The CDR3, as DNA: TGTGCCAGCAGTTACGGCCTAGCGGGAGGTAGTAATGAGCAGTTCTTC. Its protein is CASSYGLAGGSNEQFF.